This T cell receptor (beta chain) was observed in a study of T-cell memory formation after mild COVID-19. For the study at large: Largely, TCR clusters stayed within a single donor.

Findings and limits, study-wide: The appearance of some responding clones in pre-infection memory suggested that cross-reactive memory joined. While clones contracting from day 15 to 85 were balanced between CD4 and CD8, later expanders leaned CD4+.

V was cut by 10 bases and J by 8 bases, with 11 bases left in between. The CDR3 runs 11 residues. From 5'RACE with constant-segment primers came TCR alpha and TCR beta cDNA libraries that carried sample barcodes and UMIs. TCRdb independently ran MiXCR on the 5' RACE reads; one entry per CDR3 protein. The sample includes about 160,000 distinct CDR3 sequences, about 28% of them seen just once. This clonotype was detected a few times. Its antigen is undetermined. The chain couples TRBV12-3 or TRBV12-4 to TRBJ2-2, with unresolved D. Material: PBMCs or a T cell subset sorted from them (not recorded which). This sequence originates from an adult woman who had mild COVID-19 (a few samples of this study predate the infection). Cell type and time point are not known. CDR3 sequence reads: CATRERGELFF. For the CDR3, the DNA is TGTGCCACACGCGAACGAGGGGAGCTGTTTTTT.